What follows are 32 T cell receptor beta chains derived from one specimen sequenced in a study of blood T cell repertoires in COVID-19. This table comes from immunoSEQ multiplex PCR, and its TCRdb copy is limited to in-frame clones, with some not included. Among just over 300,000 clones listed, roughly nine tenths were seen once. Sequencing was carried out using peripheral blood. The receptors originated from a woman between 25 and 40 years old with COVID-19, enrolled during active disease.

This clone was picked up a small number of times. The rearrangement links TRBV7-9 to TRBJ1-1, with D maybe TRBD1 (5 bases). CDR1 is SEHNR, CDR2 FQNEAQ, per germline (reference sequence). Trimming shortened V by 5 bases and J by 5 bases, and 18 bases separated the two germline ends. CDR3 length: 15 residues. The CDR3 region is CASSPKLREGTEAFF. CDR3 nucleotide sequence: TGTGCCAGCAGCCCAAAACTCAGGGAGGGGACTGAAGCTTTCTTT.

V and J are TRBV7-9 and TRBJ2-1; 9 bases are a match to TRBD2. Germline V gene sequence: CDR1 SEHNR, CDR2 FQNEAQ (reference sequence). The CDR3 has 16 residues. J was trimmed by 10 bases and V by 4 bases; bases with no gene match: 14. The CDR3 nucleotides read TGTGCCAGCAGCTCTGATGCTAGCGGGGCCGAGGGAGAGCAGTTCTTC. Translated, it gives CASSSDASGAEGEQFF.

The V and J genes are TRBV7-3 and TRBJ2-1, with a possible D match to TRBD2 (5 bases). Trimming removed 4 bases from V and 7 bases from J, with 5 bases in between. Germline V gives CDR1 SGHTA, CDR2 FQGTGA. The CDR3 extends over 11 amino acids. The CDR3 DNA sequence: TGTGCCAGCAGCTCGGGGAATGAGCAGTTCTTC. Translation: CASSSGNEQFF.

This rearrangement joins TRBV28 to TRBJ1-2; 8 bases fit TRBD1. CDR3 length equals 13 residues. V lost 6 bases and J lost 8; bases outside the gene matches: 8. Per the germline V gene, CDR1 is MDHEN and CDR2 is SYDVKM. The CDR3 nucleotides are TGTGCCAGCAGCCCCGCCAGGGGGCAAGGCTACACCTTC. Encoded protein: CASSPARGQGYTF.

CDR3 region: CATAERQGGTGELFF. The CDR3 coding sequence is TGTGCCACGGCGGAGCGGCAGGGGGGCACCGGGGAGCTGTTTTTT. The chain links TRBV24-1 to TRBJ2-2, with a possible D match to TRBD1 (7 bases). From germline, CDR1 is KGHDR and CDR2 SFDVKD. V shed 10 bases and J shed 4 bases, with 18 bases lying between them. CDR3 length equals 15 residues.

The chain has TRBV19 and TRBJ1-5; D uncertain. Trimming stripped 9 bases from V and 0 bases from J, with 12 bases between. CDR3 size: 14 residues. Germline V gene data show CDR1 as LNHDA and CDR2 as SQIVND (reference sequence). The CDR3 coding sequence is TGTGCCAGCGACGGTACGGGTAGCAATCAGCCCCAGCATTTT. It is translated as CASDGTGSNQPQHF.

The chain joins TRBV5-6 to TRBJ1-6; a weak D match, TRBD1 (5 bases). V dropped 0 bases and J dropped 8 bases, with 9 bases sitting between them. Germline CDR1 SGHDT, CDR2 YYEEEE. CDR3 length: 14 amino acids. In DNA form, the CDR3 reads TGTGCCAGCAGCTTGGGACAGAGGTATTCACCCCTCCACTTT. Protein sequence: CASSLGQRYSPLHF.

This chain uses TRBV5-1 with TRBJ2-1; D might be TRBD1 (6 bases). Germline V gene data show CDR1 as SGHRS and CDR2 as YFSETQ. This CDR3 comprises 14 residues. The V and J ends lost 0 bases and 7 bases respectively, with 11 bases between them. The CDR3 here is CASSLEDRTNEQFF. The CDR3 region has the DNA TGCGCCAGCAGCTTGGAGGACAGAACTAATGAGCAGTTCTTC. Full variable domain (remainder filled in from reference TRBV5-1 and TRBJ2-1): KAGVTQTPRYLIKTRGQQVTLSCSPISGHRSVSWYQQTPGQGLQFLFEYFSETQRNKGNFPGRFSGRQFSNSRSEMNVSTLELGDSALYLCASSLEDRTNEQFFGPGTRLTVL.

CDR3 nucleotides: TGTGCCAGCAGTTACTCGAGCTCTGGGGCCAACGTCCTGACTTTC. Amino acid sequence: CASSYSSSGANVLTF. J is TRBJ2-6 and V is TRBV6-5; D ambiguous. This CDR3 region has 15 residues. CDR1 and CDR2 from the germline V gene are MNHEY and SVGAGI. V shed 0 bases and J shed 0 bases, with 3 bases lying between them.

This chain links TRBV5-4 with TRBJ2-5; 10 bases fit TRBD2. CDR3 size: 15 residues. Losses at the gene ends were 4 bases for V and 2 bases for J; bases not matched to a gene: 5. Germline V gene lookup returns CDR1 SGHNT and CDR2 YYREEE (reference sequence). CDR3 DNA: TGTGCCAGCAGCCCCCTAGCGGGAGCTCAAGAGACCCAGTACTTC. It is translated as CASSPLAGAQETQYF.

In its sample, this clone was seen once. The V and J genes are TRBV4-2 and TRBJ1-2, with 7 nucleotides matching TRBD1. The ends lost 2 bases at V and 3 bases at J; junction bases unmatched: 6. The CDR3 covers 15 residues. Germline V gene sequence: CDR1 LGHNA, CDR2 YNFKEQ. Here the CDR3 DNA reads TGTGCCAGCAGCCAATACGGGACAGTCGACTATGGCTACACCTTC. It translates to CASSQYGTVDYGYTF.

V gene TRBV9 combines with J gene TRBJ2-5; D possibly corresponds to TRBD1 (6 bases). The germline V gene encodes CDR1 SGDLS and CDR2 YYNGEE. Trimming removed 4 bases at V and 1 base at J, with 14 bases between. This CDR3 region has 15 residues. The CDR3 loop reads CASSPTGYSQETQYF. The CDR3 region has the DNA TGTGCCAGCAGCCCCACAGGGTATAGCCAAGAGACCCAGTACTTC.

The chain has TRBV6-6 and TRBJ2-7; 9 positions agree with TRBD1. Germline V CDR1 and CDR2: MNHNY, SVGAGI (reference sequence). The CDR3 totals 14 residues. Losses at the gene ends were 5 bases for V and 4 bases for J; bases not matched to a gene: 6. Written as DNA, the CDR3 is TGTGCCAGCAGTGGGACAGGGAGCCTTTACGAGCAGTACGTC. It encodes CASSGTGSLYEQYV.

The V and J genes are TRBV19 and TRBJ2-5, with 10 positions matching TRBD1. The CDR3 is made up of 16 amino acids. Germline V gives CDR1 LNHDA, CDR2 SQIVND (reference sequence). With 5 bases clipped from V and 4 bases from J, the junction kept 10 bases outside the gene matches. The CDR3, as DNA: TGTGCCAGTAGTGCCGACCGGGACAGGGGTCGAGAGACCCAGTACTTC. Amino acid sequence: CASSADRDRGRETQYF.

Written as DNA, the CDR3 is TGCGCCAGCAGCGGCCAGGGGAGTAAAGAAAAACTGTTTTTT. Translation: CASSGQGSKEKLFF. This chain uses TRBV5-1 with TRBJ1-4; maybe TRBD1 (6 bases). The V end was cut by 4 bases, the J end by 8 bases, with 15 bases between. Per the germline V gene, CDR1 is SGHRS and CDR2 is YFSETQ. CDR3 length equals 14 residues.

The gene calls are TRBV19 and TRBJ2-5; TRBD1 matches 9 bases. CDR1 and CDR2 from the germline V gene are LNHDA and SQIVND (reference sequence). V dropped 10 bases and J dropped 0; count of bases not matched to a gene: 3. This CDR3 contains 13 residues. In DNA form, the CDR3 reads TGTGCCACCAACAGGGGGCACCAAGAGACCCAGTACTTC. Its translation is CATNRGHQETQYF.

The chain is built from TRBV5-6 and TRBJ2-1; D perhaps matches TRBD2 (5 bases). Germline CDR1 is SGHDT and CDR2 is YYEEEE. Trimming left V 0 bases short and J 8 bases short, with 6 bases between. There are 12 residues in the CDR3. CDR3 in DNA: TGTGCCAGCAGCTTGGTTAGCGATGAGCAGTTCTTC. It translates to CASSLVSDEQFF. The full variable domain, in which reference TRBV5-6 and TRBJ2-1 provide the parts outside the CDR3, is DAGVTQSPTHLIKTRGQQVTLRCSPKSGHDTVSWYQQALGQGPQFIFQYYEEEERQRGNFPDRFSGHQFPNYSSELNVNALLLGDSALYLCASSLVSDEQFFGPGTRLTVL.

J is TRBJ2-2 and V is TRBV6-5, with D unclear. The CDR3 is made up of 13 amino acids. Trimming stripped 6 bases from V and 0 bases from J, with 5 bases between. CDR1 is MNHEY, CDR2 SVGAGI, per germline. The CDR3 region has the DNA TGTGCCAGCAGACAGACGAACACCGGGGAGCTGTTTTTT. Its protein product is CASRQTNTGELFF.

The CDR3 sequence: CATSDLVTGVNYGYTF. The CDR3 DNA reads as TGTGCCACCAGTGACCTAGTGACAGGGGTAAACTATGGCTACACCTTC. The rearrangement links TRBV24-1 to TRBJ1-2; 8 bases fit TRBD1. The CDR3 is 16 residues long. The V and J ends lost 4 bases and 2 bases, in that order; junction bases with no gene match: 8. From germline, CDR1 is KGHDR and CDR2 SFDVKD.

The V call is TRBV7-9, the J call TRBJ2-7; D is unclear. Trimming shortened V by 3 bases and J by 0 bases, and 6 bases separated the two germline ends. The V gene's germline CDR1 is SEHNR and CDR2 FQNEAQ (reference sequence). The CDR3 extends over 13 amino acids. The CDR3 protein is CASSFQNSYEQYF. The CDR3 nucleotides are TGTGCCAGCAGCTTTCAGAACTCCTACGAGCAGTACTTC. The whole variable domain, remainder taken from reference TRBV7-9 and TRBJ2-7, is DTGVSQNPRHKITKRGQNVTFRCDPISEHNRLYWYRQTLGQGPEFLTYFQNEAQLEKSRLLSDRFSAERPKGSFSTLEIQRTEQGDSAMYLCASSFQNSYEQYFGPGTRLTVT.

The V and J genes are TRBV6-1 and TRBJ1-4; 9 bases fit TRBD1. This CDR3 spans 16 amino acids. J gave up 4 bases and V 4 bases, and 7 bases lay outside the gene matches. CDR1 and CDR2 from the germline V gene are MNHNS and SASEGT. CDR3 residues: CASSAYYRGRNEKLFF. CDR3 DNA sequence: TGTGCCAGCAGTGCATACTACAGGGGGCGTAATGAAAAACTGTTTTTT.

This CDR3 reads CASSLAGRVNEQFF. CDR3 in DNA: TGTGCCAGCAGCTTAGCGGGCAGGGTGAATGAGCAGTTCTTC. J is TRBJ2-1 and V is TRBV7-9; a weak D match, TRBD1 (5 bases). With 0 bases removed from V and 7 bases from J, the gap between germline ends came to 10 bases. This CDR3 is built from 14 residues. Germline CDR1 and CDR2: SEHNR and FQNEAQ (reference sequence).

The V and J genes are TRBV4-3 and TRBJ2-3; 7 nucleotides match TRBD1. The V segment lost 3 bases and the J segment 5 bases; nucleotides outside the gene matches: 2. The CDR3 spans 13 residues. Germline-derived CDR1 and CDR2 are LGHNA and YSLEER. The CDR3, as DNA: TGCGCCAGCAGCCAGACAGGGCTAGATACGCAGTATTTT. Translation gives CASSQTGLDTQYF.

The chain employs TRBV5-6 and TRBJ2-2, with a weak D call TRBD2 (6 bases). Trimming cost V 4 bases and J 9 bases, with 19 bases left between them. Germline CDR1 and CDR2: SGHDT and YYEEEE. The CDR3 is 15 amino acids. This CDR3 is CASSHWSGLARELFF. In DNA, the CDR3 is TGTGCCAGCAGCCATTGGTCGGGGCTAGCGAGGGAGCTGTTTTTT.

This sequence joins TRBV19 and TRBJ2-7, with 7 bases matching TRBD2. The length of the CDR3 is 14 residues. The germline V gene encodes CDR1 LNHDA and CDR2 SQIVND (reference sequence). V shed 3 bases, J shed 2 bases, and the junction held 4 bases outside the gene matches. As DNA, the CDR3 is TGTGCCAGTAGTATCGGGACTAATACCTACGAGCAGTACTTC. As protein: CASSIGTNTYEQYF.

The V gene is TRBV2, the J gene TRBJ1-5, with D unclear. This CDR3 spans 13 amino acids. Trimming shortened V by 6 bases and J by 1 base, and 7 bases separated the two germline ends. Germline V CDR1 and CDR2: SNHLY, FYNNEI. The DNA for the CDR3 is TGTGCCAGCAGCCCGGAGAGCAATCAGCCCCAGCATTTT. Translation: CASSPESNQPQHF.

The gene calls are TRBV11-2 and TRBJ2-7, with D uncertain. The CDR3 is made up of 13 amino acids. From germline, CDR1 is SGHAT and CDR2 FQNNGV. Trimming left V 1 base short and J 4 bases short, with 8 bases between. The CDR3 DNA sequence: TGTGCCAGCAGCTTAGGTGTCAGTTACGAGCAGTACGTC. Translated, it gives CASSLGVSYEQYV.

This clone was found once. J is TRBJ2-5 and V is TRBV5-1; 8 bases map to TRBD1. The ends lost 2 bases at V and 5 bases at J; junction bases unmatched: 8. CDR3 length: 15 amino acids. Germline CDR1 reads SGHRS; CDR2 reads YFSETQ. This chain's CDR3 is CASSLPTGVGETQYF. As DNA, the CDR3 is TGCGCCAGCAGCTTACCGACAGGGGTTGGGGAGACCCAGTACTTC.

The rearrangement joins TRBV18 to TRBJ1-5, with TRBD1 as a possible D gene (5 bases). Trimming removed 3 bases at V and 4 bases at J, with 13 bases between. In germline, CDR1 is KGHSH, CDR2 LQKENI. The CDR3 consists of 15 residues. The CDR3 protein is CASSPGLDRNQPQHF. Written as DNA, the CDR3 is TGTGCCAGCTCACCGGGTCTAGACAGAAATCAGCCCCAGCATTTT.

The CDR3 loop is CASSKPGLALSDTQYF. CDR3 bases: TGTGCCAGTAGCAAGCCGGGACTAGCGTTATCGGATACGCAGTATTTT. V and J are TRBV19 and TRBJ2-3; the match to TRBD2 covers 10 bases. Losses at the gene ends were 6 bases for V and 6 bases for J; bases not matched to a gene: 12. This CDR3 has 16 residues. Per germline, CDR1 LNHDA and CDR2 SQIVND (reference sequence).

The chain has TRBV19 and TRBJ1-2; D not resolved. The V end lost 1 base, the J end lost 8 bases, and 14 bases lay between the germline ends. This CDR3 contains 14 residues. The germline gives CDR1 LNHDA, CDR2 SQIVND (reference sequence). The CDR3 sequence is CASSIVLAGGGYTF. CDR3 DNA: TGTGCCAGTAGTATAGTGTTGGCAGGAGGCGGCTACACCTTC.

J is TRBJ1-2 and V is TRBV21-1; the tabulated D call, TRBD1, remains unverified against the DNA. TRBV21-1 is flagged as a pseudogene. CDR3 length: 11 residues. The CDR3 region is CARTTGSGYTF. The CDR3 nucleotides read TGTGCCAGGACCACAGGGTCTGGCTACACCTTC.